The clone carrying this T cell receptor (beta chain) has more than one count but fewer than ten. The antigen is undetermined. The CDR3 end is not reached by the read, which stops 3 residues before it; the germline J gene fills it in. The CDR3 has 14 residues. The germline V gene has CDR1 SNHLY and CDR2 FYNNEI. J lost 6 bases, V lost 8 bases, and 8 bases had no gene match. The data belong to a study of T cell clonality in common variable immunodeficiency. General study findings and limits: Shared TCRbeta clones were fewer between CVID subjects than controls. Reportedly, TCR beta sequences from common variable immunodeficiency showed fewer deletions and N-nucleotide insertions.

The method was immunoSEQ multiplex PCR; TCRdb's version includes in-frame clones alone and lacks a portion of them. This sample has 25,000 to 30,000 clones, each found more than once. The sequenced sample consisted of peripheral blood mononuclear cells. The chain uses TRBV2 and TRBJ1-5, with TRBD1 identical over 9 bases. The TCR was taken from a human donor with common variable immunodeficiency. Incomplete CDR3 DNA: TGTGCCAGCGGTATCGGACAGGGGAGTCAGCCC. This codes for CASGIGQGSQP. In full, the CDR3 reads CASGIGQGSQPQHF.